This is a list of T cell receptor beta chains from one sample in a study of T cells expressing NK-cell markers. TCRdb reprocessed the 5' RACE reads; each CDR3 protein has one entry and no DNA is given. The sample table sets out about 260,000 distinct CDR3 sequences. Source material: blood T cells: a sorted CD56 or NKG2C T cell subset, CD4+ or CD8+ T cells, or bulk PBMC T cells (not recorded which). Source of these receptors: a man aged 18-30 years in good health. CDR3s include the opening cysteine and the closing phenylalanine or tryptophan. Fields, in order: V gene, J gene, CDR3 protein.

TRBV6-1,TRBJ2-1,CASSRLAGVAEQFF
TRBV29-1,TRBJ2-6,CSVVVTGDLGANVLTF
TRBV12-3/TRBV12-4,TRBJ2-3,CASNAGTGAYSQYF
TRBV24-1,TRBJ2-1,CATSEADRPYQFF
TRBV12-3/TRBV12-4,TRBJ2-1,CASSRGHDGEQFF
TRBV5-1,TRBJ1-5,CASSLGQANQPQHF
TRBV12-3/TRBV12-4,TRBJ1-1,CASSPGSGWNTEAFF
TRBV12-3/TRBV12-4,TRBJ2-1,CASRPLAGFWGDEQFF
TRBV9,TRBJ2-2,CASSPGATINTGELFF
TRBV7-8,TRBJ1-1,CASSLKRTANTEAFF
TRBV6-5,TRBJ2-7,CASSYTLPSGPSSYEQYF
TRBV6-6,TRBJ2-5,CASTYRETQYF
TRBV28,TRBJ2-1,CASSPWTGQQFF
TRBV20-1,TRBJ2-7,CSARDATSVPYEQYF
TRBV9,TRBJ2-6,CASSVIGRFGGANVLTF
TRBV28,TRBJ2-2,CASSLVGGQQNTGELFF
TRBV7-6,TRBJ2-1,CASSLDGTPPFGNEQFF
TRBV7-3,TRBJ1-2,CASSPDSSTNYGYTF
TRBV29-1,TRBJ1-5,CSVAYNQNSNQPQHF
TRBV3-1,TRBJ1-4,CASSQDFAAMGEKLFF
TRBV10-1,TRBJ2-2,CASSWTGDNTGELFF
TRBV9,TRBJ2-7,CASSSASGTTYEQYF
TRBV7-8,TRBJ1-4,CASSLIEEKLFF
TRBV5-1,TRBJ2-3,CASSPGTGHTDTQYF